This is a list of T cell receptor beta chains from one sample in a study of T cell responses to AZD1222 COVID-19 vaccine. Profiling relied on immunoSEQ multiplex PCR, and the TCRdb table lists in-frame clones only, not all of them. The sample has 110,000 or so clones, roughly 87% seen once. Here the sequenced sample was peripheral blood, taken 28 days after the second AZD1222 dose. These receptors were taken from an adult who received the AZD1222 COVID-19 vaccine. CDR3s include the opening cysteine and the closing phenylalanine or tryptophan. Fields, in order: J gene, clone size, V gene, D gene, CDR3 protein, CDR3 DNA. The D gene is left open where the match is weak. Only some rows state a clone size, as once, few, many or a class for expanded clones.

TRBJ2-1,.,TRBV3-1/TRBV3-2,.,CASSQDIGTNNEQFF,TGTGCCAGCAGCCAAGATATAGGGACGAATAATGAGCAGTTCTTC
TRBJ2-1,few,TRBV7-2,TRBD2,CASSLLAGGPSYNEQFF,TGTGCCAGCAGCTTACTAGCGGGAGGGCCATCCTACAATGAGCAGTTCTTC
TRBJ1-2,.,TRBV27,.,CASSLRPGNTNYGYTF,TGTGCCAGCAGTTTACGCCCAGGGAATACTAACTATGGCTACACCTTC
TRBJ2-4,.,TRBV9,TRBD2,CASSPRGGSNRDKNIQYF,TGTGCCAGCAGCCCCCGCGGGGGATCCAACCGGGACAAAAACATTCAGTACTTC
TRBJ1-2,.,TRBV7-2,TRBD1,CASSSDRGLGGYTF,TGTGCCAGCAGCTCAGACAGGGGGCTTGGTGGCTACACCTTC
TRBJ1-1,.,TRBV12-3/TRBV12-4,.,CASSLQGGTEAFF,TGTGCCAGCAGTCTTCAGGGTGGCACTGAAGCTTTCTTT
TRBJ2-2,.,TRBV6-1,.,CASSEGVGGELFF,TGTGCCAGCAGTGAAGGAGTAGGCGGGGAGCTGTTTTTT
TRBJ2-4,.,TRBV7-9,TRBD2,CASSLRTSSYKNIQYF,TGTGCCAGCAGCCTTCGGACTAGCAGTTACAAAAACATTCAGTACTTC
TRBJ2-2,.,TRBV27,.,CASRGVLNTGELFF,TGTGCCAGCAGGGGGGTACTGAACACCGGGGAGCTGTTTTTT
TRBJ2-5,.,TRBV25-1,TRBD2,CASSEGGGREQETQYF,TGTGCCAGCAGTGAAGGTGGCGGGAGGGAGCAAGAGACCCAGTACTTC
TRBJ1-2,.,TRBV7-3,TRBD1,CASSPSGTATYGYTF,TGTGCCAGCAGCCCCTCCGGGACAGCGACATATGGCTACACCTTC
TRBJ1-5,.,TRBV7-2,TRBD1,CASSFGGQINQPQHF,TGTGCCAGCAGCTTCGGGGGACAGATCAATCAGCCCCAGCATTTT
TRBJ1-1,.,TRBV7-9,TRBD1,CASSPTGQGGPEAFF,TGTGCCAGCAGCCCGACCGGACAGGGAGGACCTGAAGCTTTCTTT
TRBJ2-7,.,TRBV28,TRBD1,CASIIDRGHYEQYF,TGTGCCAGCATAATTGACAGGGGGCACTACGAGCAGTACTTC
TRBJ2-2,.,TRBV29-1,.,CSVDTGRLTGELFF,TGCAGCGTCGATACGGGACGGTTGACCGGGGAGCTGTTTTTT
TRBJ2-7,once,TRBV28,TRBD1,CASSPGQGSYEQYF,TGTGCCAGCAGCCCCGGACAGGGGTCCTACGAGCAGTACTTC
TRBJ2-7,.,TRBV3-1/TRBV3-2,.,CASSRKGGGRTQYF,TGTGCCAGCAGCCGAAAAGGGGGAGGAAGGACGCAGTACTTC
TRBJ2-1,once,TRBV28,TRBD2,CASSLFLAGLNEQFF,TGTGCCAGCAGTTTGTTCCTAGCGGGACTTAATGAGCAGTTCTTC
TRBJ2-1,.,TRBV18,.,CASSPPGTGPTYNEQFF,TGTGCCAGCTCACCACCCGGAACAGGTCCTACCTACAATGAGCAGTTCTTC
TRBJ1-5,.,TRBV28,.,CASSPTGAGTSNQPQHF,TGTGCCAGCAGTCCCACGGGGGCAGGGACTAGCAATCAGCCCCAGCATTTT